One and the same sample provided the 17 T cell receptor beta chains below, sequenced in a study of T cells after yellow fever vaccination. Each CDR3 protein is one row after TCRdb ran MiXCR on the 5' RACE reads. This table has about 30,000 distinct CDR3 sequences, approximately 6.5% appearing once. Sequenced material: PBMCs, either bulk or a sorted T-cell subset (CD4+, CD8+, memory, or dextramer-sorted; not recorded which), taken on the day of the yellow fever booster vaccination. The receptors originated from a man aged 25 to 40 who received the YFV17D yellow fever vaccine.

At least ten counts were recorded for this clonotype. J is TRBJ2-1 and V is TRBV27; D is possibly TRBD1 (6 bases). CDR3 length equals 13 residues. In germline, CDR1 is MNHEY, CDR2 SMNVEV (reference sequence). The germline V and J ends were trimmed by 7 bases and 9 bases, with 16 bases remaining between them. This CDR3 is CASTQGFQGEQFF. CDR3 coding DNA: TGTGCCAGCACACAGGGATTTCAGGGTGAGCAGTTCTTC.

This clonotype was observed many times. The chain employs TRBV7-2 and TRBJ2-1; no reliable D call. Germline-derived CDR1 and CDR2 are SGHTA and FQGNSA. V lost 1 base to trimming and J lost 12 bases, with 7 bases between them. This CDR3 has 11 residues. The CDR3 loop is CASSLEGSQFF. The CDR3 bases are TGTGCCAGCAGCTTAGAGGGCTCGCAGTTCTTC.

This clonotype was seen ten or more times. DNA of the CDR3: TGTGCCAGCAGCTCCCGACTGGCGAACACCGGGGAGCTGTTTTTT. Encoded protein: CASSSRLANTGELFF. The genes are TRBV7-6 and TRBJ2-2; D is unresolved. Germline V gives CDR1 SGHVS, CDR2 FNYEAQ. V was trimmed by 4 bases and J by 0 bases, leaving 9 bases between them. The CDR3 length is 15 residues.

The chain uses TRBV7-9 and TRBJ2-5; D might be TRBD1 (6 bases). Germline CDR1 and CDR2: SEHNR and FQNEAQ (reference sequence). This CDR3 region has 15 residues. V was pared by 1 base and J by 4 bases, with 13 bases between. This CDR3 reads CASSLGGGSGETQYF. Written as DNA, the CDR3 is TGTGCCAGCAGCTTAGGAGGGGGTAGTGGAGAGACCCAGTACTTC. The whole variable domain, filled in from reference TRBV7-9 and TRBJ2-5, reads DTGVSQNPRHKITKRGQNVTFRCDPISEHNRLYWYRQTLGQGPEFLTYFQNEAQLEKSRLLSDRFSAERPKGSFSTLEIQRTEQGDSAMYLCASSLGGGSGETQYFGPGTRLLVL.

This clonotype turned up a few times. The chain combines TRBV28 with TRBJ2-7; TRBD1 matches at 8 bases. The CDR3 is 13 amino acids. Trimming removed 8 bases from V and 6 bases from J; junction bases left unmatched: 9. Germline CDR1 is MDHEN and CDR2 is SYDVKM. CDR3 protein: CASVRQGMGEQYF. The CDR3, as DNA: TGTGCCAGCGTCCGACAGGGGATGGGCGAGCAGTACTTC.

This clonotype occurred a few times. The chain is built from TRBV7-9 and TRBJ1-2; unclear D gene. Trimming took 3 bases from V and 2 from J, leaving 13 bases between them. CDR3 length equals 15 residues. CDR1 and CDR2 from the germline V gene are SEHNR and FQNEAQ (reference sequence). DNA of the CDR3: TGTGCCAGCAGCTTTGCGAATTGGAAAAACTATGGCTACACCTTC. The encoded protein is CASSFANWKNYGYTF.

The chain is built from TRBV20-1 and TRBJ2-1; the match to TRBD1 covers 9 bases. Per germline, CDR1 DFQATT and CDR2 SNEGSKA (reference sequence). V was clipped by 7 bases and J by 4 bases; unmatched bases: 5. CDR3 length equals 13 residues. The CDR3 DNA sequence: TGCAGTGTTCAACAGGGGGCTTACAATGAGCAGTTCTTC. Translated, it gives CSVQQGAYNEQFF.

The chain has TRBV25-1 and TRBJ2-5, with TRBD2 identical over 7 bases. Unmatched junction bases numbered 12, after V lost 3 bases and J lost 5 bases. The CDR3 covers 16 residues. CDR1 is MGHDK, CDR2 SYGVNS, per germline. The CDR3 nucleotides are TGTGCCAGCAGTGATCCCCCCAGCGGGGAACGGGAGACCCAGTACTTC. It is translated as CASSDPPSGERETQYF.

This clonotype was counted at least ten times. V gene TRBV25-1 combines with J gene TRBJ2-1; the D is unclear. Germline CDR1 and CDR2: MGHDK and SYGVNS. The CDR3 is 12 amino acids. V lost 6 bases, J lost 8 bases, and 11 bases lay in between. DNA of the CDR3: TGTGCCAGCAGCAATAACGGGTATGAGCAGTTCTTC. This codes for CASSNNGYEQFF.

This clonotype was recorded at least ten times. The chain carries TRBV5-1 and TRBJ2-3; 7 bases are shared with TRBD1. Looked up from germline, CDR1 is SGHRS and CDR2 is YFSETQ. CDR3 length: 11 amino acids. With V trimmed by 4 bases and J by 11 bases, 4 bases remained unmatched. The CDR3 region is CASSVGQQQYF. CDR3 DNA: TGCGCCAGCAGCGTGGGACAGCAGCAGTATTTT.

This clonotype was seen repeatedly, ten times or more. The V call is TRBV5-1, the J call TRBJ1-5, with D perhaps TRBD1 (6 bases). This CDR3 spans 15 amino acids. Trimming left V 2 bases short and J 5 bases short, with 14 bases between. Germline assignment: CDR1 SGHRS and CDR2 YFSETQ. The CDR3 DNA sequence: TGCGCCAGCAGCTTAGGGGGTCGGGGCGATCAGCCCCAGCATTTT. It is translated as CASSLGGRGDQPQHF.

This clonotype was observed many times. The chain uses TRBV7-2 and TRBJ2-7; 8 bases are shared with TRBD2. This CDR3 comprises 16 residues. V lost 5 bases to trimming and J lost 3 bases; unmatched junction nucleotides: 12. Germline V CDR1 and CDR2: SGHTA, FQGNSA. CDR3 nucleotides: TGTGCCAGCAGCCCCGTGTTCACTAGCGGTAACTACGAGCAGTACTTC. Amino acid sequence: CASSPVFTSGNYEQYF. The full variable domain, with the rest looked up from reference TRBV7-2 and TRBJ2-7, is GAGVSQSPSNKVTEKGKDVELRCDPISGHTALYWYRQSLGQGLEFLIYFQGNSAPDKSGLPSDRFSAERTGGSVSTLTIQRTQQEDSAVYLCASSPVFTSGNYEQYFGPGTRLTVT.

This clonotype showed up many times. The chain recombines TRBV20-1 with TRBJ2-7; 7 bases fit TRBD1. The CDR3 spans 14 residues. Germline values: CDR1 DFQATT, CDR2 SNEGSKA (reference sequence). Trimming cost V 6 bases and J 0 bases; bases outside gene matches: 8. The CDR3 protein is CSATPTGSSYEQYF. DNA for the CDR3: TGCAGTGCCACCCCGACAGGGAGCTCCTACGAGCAGTACTTC.

This clonotype was seen at least ten times. The V call is TRBV27, the J call TRBJ2-1; 7 nucleotides line up with TRBD2. V gave up 5 bases and J gave up 2 bases; unmatched junction bases: 15. The CDR3 extends over 18 amino acids. CDR1 is MNHEY, CDR2 SMNVEV, per germline (reference sequence). This CDR3 is CASSPPGGGRGPYNEQFF. The CDR3 coding sequence is TGTGCCAGCAGTCCCCCGGGAGGCGGGAGAGGCCCCTACAATGAGCAGTTCTTC.

V and J are TRBV7-2 and TRBJ2-7; 8 bases fit TRBD1. The CDR3 extends over 16 amino acids. The V gene end was trimmed by 5 bases and the J gene end by 5 bases; junction bases not matched to a gene: 14. CDR1 and CDR2 from the germline V gene are SGHTA and FQGNSA. As DNA, the CDR3 is TGTGCCAGCAGCGACAGGGGCGGAGGGAGTAGCCACGAGCAGTACTTC. Protein: CASSDRGGGSSHEQYF. The whole variable domain, remainder taken from reference TRBV7-2 and TRBJ2-7, is GAGVSQSPSNKVTEKGKDVELRCDPISGHTALYWYRQSLGQGLEFLIYFQGNSAPDKSGLPSDRFSAERTGGSVSTLTIQRTQQEDSAVYLCASSDRGGGSSHEQYFGPGTRLTVT.

This clonotype was observed many times. V and J are TRBV6-4 and TRBJ2-2; D unresolved. The CDR3 consists of 15 residues. Trimming took 0 bases from V and 0 from J, leaving 5 bases between them. The germline gives CDR1 MRHNA, CDR2 SNTAGT. CDR3 residues: CASSDSGANTGELFF. CDR3 bases: TGTGCCAGCAGTGACTCGGGTGCGAACACCGGGGAGCTGTTTTTT.

This clonotype was counted many times. In DNA form, the CDR3 reads TGCAGCGTTGATTGGAGCGGGAACGGAGATACGCAGTATTTT. Protein product: CSVDWSGNGDTQYF. The chain has TRBV29-1 and TRBJ2-3; 7 positions agree with TRBD2. Germline V gives CDR1 SQVTM, CDR2 ANQGSEA. This CDR3 contains 14 residues. The V gene end was trimmed by 3 bases and the J gene end by 5 bases; junction bases not matched to a gene: 8.